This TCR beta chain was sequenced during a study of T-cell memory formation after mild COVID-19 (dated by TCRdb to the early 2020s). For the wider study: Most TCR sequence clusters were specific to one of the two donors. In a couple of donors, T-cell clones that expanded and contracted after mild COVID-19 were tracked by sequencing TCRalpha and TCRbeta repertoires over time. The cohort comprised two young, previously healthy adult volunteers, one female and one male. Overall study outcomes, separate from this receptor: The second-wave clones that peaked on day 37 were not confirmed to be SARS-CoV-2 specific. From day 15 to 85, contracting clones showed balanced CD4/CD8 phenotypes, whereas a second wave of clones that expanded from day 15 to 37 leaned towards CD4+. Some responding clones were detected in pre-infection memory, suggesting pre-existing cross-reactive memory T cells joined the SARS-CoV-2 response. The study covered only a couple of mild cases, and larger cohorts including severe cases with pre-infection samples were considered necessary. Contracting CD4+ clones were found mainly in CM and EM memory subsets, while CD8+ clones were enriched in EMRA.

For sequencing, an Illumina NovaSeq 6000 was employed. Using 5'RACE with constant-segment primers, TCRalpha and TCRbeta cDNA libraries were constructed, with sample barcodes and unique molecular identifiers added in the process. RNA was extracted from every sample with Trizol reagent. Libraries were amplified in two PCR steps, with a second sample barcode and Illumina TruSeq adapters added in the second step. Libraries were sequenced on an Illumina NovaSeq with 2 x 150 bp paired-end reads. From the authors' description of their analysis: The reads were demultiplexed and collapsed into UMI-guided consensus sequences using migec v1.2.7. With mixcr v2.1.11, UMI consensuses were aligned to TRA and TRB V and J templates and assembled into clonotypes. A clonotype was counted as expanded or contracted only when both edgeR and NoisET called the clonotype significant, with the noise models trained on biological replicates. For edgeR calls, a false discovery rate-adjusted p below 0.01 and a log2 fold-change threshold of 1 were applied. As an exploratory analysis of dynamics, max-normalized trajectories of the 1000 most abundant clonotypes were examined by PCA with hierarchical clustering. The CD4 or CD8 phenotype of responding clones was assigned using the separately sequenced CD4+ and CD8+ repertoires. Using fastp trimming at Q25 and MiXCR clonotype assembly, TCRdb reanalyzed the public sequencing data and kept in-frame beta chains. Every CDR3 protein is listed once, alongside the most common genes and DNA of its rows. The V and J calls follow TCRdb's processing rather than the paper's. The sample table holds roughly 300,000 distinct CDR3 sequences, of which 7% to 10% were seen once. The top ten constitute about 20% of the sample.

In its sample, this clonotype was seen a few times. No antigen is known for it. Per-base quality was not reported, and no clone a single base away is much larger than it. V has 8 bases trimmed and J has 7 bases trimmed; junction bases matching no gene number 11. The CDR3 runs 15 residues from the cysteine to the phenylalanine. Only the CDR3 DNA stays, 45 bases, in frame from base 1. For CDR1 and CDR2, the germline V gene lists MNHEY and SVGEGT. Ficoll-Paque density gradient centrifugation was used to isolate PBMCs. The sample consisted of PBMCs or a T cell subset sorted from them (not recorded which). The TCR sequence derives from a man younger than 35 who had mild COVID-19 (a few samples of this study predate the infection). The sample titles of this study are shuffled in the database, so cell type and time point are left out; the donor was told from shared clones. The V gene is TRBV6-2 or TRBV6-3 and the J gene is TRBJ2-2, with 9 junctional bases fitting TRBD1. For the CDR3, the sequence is CASDRAGTGRGELFF. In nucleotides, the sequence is TGTGCCAGCGACAGGGCCGGGACAGGGCGCGGGGAGCTGTTTTTT.